A selection of T cell receptor beta chains follows, all from one sample in a study of graft-versus-host responses after intestinal transplantation. Using immunoSEQ multiplex PCR, the repertoire was profiled, and TCRdb retains in-frame clones only, with some absent. The data contain around 33,000 clones, about 93% of them singletons. This sample comprised PBMCs, obtained 16 days after intestinal transplant. These receptors originate from a human patient who received an intestinal transplant, so some T cells may come from the graft donor. The CDR3 runs from the conserved cysteine through the conserved F or W. D genes are given only for firm matches. Clone sizes are given selectively: once, few, many, or a class where the clone is expanded.

D gene	V gene	clone size	J gene	CDR3 DNA	CDR3 protein
.	TRBV21-1	.	TRBJ2-5	TGTGCCAGCAGCAAAGAAAAGCGGGGCTTACAAGAGACCCAGTACTTC	CASSKEKRGLQETQYF
.	TRBV28	.	TRBJ1-6	TGTGCCGGCAGTTTAGACGCTCGGGACCCCCTCCACTTT	CAGSLDARDPLHF
.	TRBV7-8	.	TRBJ2-5	TGTGCCAGCAGCTTAGTTTCCGGGGGATGGGAGACCCAGTACTTC	CASSLVSGGWETQYF
TRBD1	TRBV7-9	.	TRBJ2-5	TGTGCCAGCAGCTTCCCCGGGACAGGGAAAGAGACCCAGTACTTC	CASSFPGTGKETQYF
TRBD2	TRBV7-2	.	TRBJ2-3	TGTGCCAGCAGCGCTCCGGGACTAGCGACAGATACGCAGTATTTT	CASSAPGLATDTQYF
TRBD2	TRBV19	.	TRBJ2-1	TGTGCCAGTAGTATAGTCCCGGGAGGGGATGAGCAGTTCTTC	CASSIVPGGDEQFF
.	TRBV14	.	TRBJ2-5	TGTGCCAGCAGCCAAGTAGGAGGGTCCCAAGAGACCCAGTACTTC	CASSQVGGSQETQYF
.	TRBV9	once	TRBJ2-5	TGTGCCAGCAGCGAAGGCGGGGCCCAAGAGACCCAGTACTTC	CASSEGGAQETQYF
.	TRBV11-1	.	TRBJ2-7	TGTGCCAGCAGCCCCAGTCCAGGGAGATACGAGCAGTACTTC	CASSPSPGRYEQYF
.	TRBV10-3	.	TRBJ2-7	TGTGCCATCAGTGAGCCGGGAAGGGGGAGGGCCGGTCGGGAGCAGTACTTC	CAISEPGRGRAGREQYF
.	TRBV5-1	.	TRBJ2-2	TGCGCCAGCAGAAACCCCGAGGACGGAAACACCGGGGAGCTGTTTTTT	CASRNPEDGNTGELFF
.	TRBV4-1	.	TRBJ1-2	TGCGCCAGCAGCCAATACGCGACACCAGATTCTCCTTATGGCTACACCTTC	CASSQYATPDSPYGYTF
.	TRBV19	.	TRBJ1-3	TGTGCCAGTAAATCGCCGTGGGGAAACACCATATATTTT	CASKSPWGNTIYF
.	TRBV25-1	few	TRBJ2-7	TGTGCCCGCAGGGGGGGGGCGGACTACGAGCAGTACTTC	CARRGGADYEQYF
TRBD1	TRBV29-1	.	TRBJ2-3	TGCAGCGTTGAGGGACAGGGTCTCACAGATACGCAGTATTTT	CSVEGQGLTDTQYF
.	TRBV7-8	.	TRBJ2-4	TGTGCCAGCAGCTTATTTAAAGGCCGATTAGCCAAAAACATTCAGTACTTC	CASSLFKGRLAKNIQYF
TRBD2	TRBV5-1	once	TRBJ2-7	TGCGCCAGCAGCTTGTGGCTAGCGGACCCCCCGGGGAACGAGCAGTACTTC	CASSLWLADPPGNEQYF
TRBD1	TRBV28	.	TRBJ1-1	TGTGCCAGCAGCCCCCAGGGACAGGGGGACACTGAAGCTTTCTTT	CASSPQGQGDTEAFF
.	TRBV4-1	.	TRBJ2-7	TGCGCCAGCAGCCAAGAGCCCCCGTTAGCAGCCGAGCAGTACTTC	CASSQEPPLAAEQYF
.	TRBV7-9	.	TRBJ1-1	TGTGCCAGCAGCTTAGCGTCATGGGGGGACACTGAAGCTTTCTTT	CASSLASWGDTEAFF
.	TRBV5-4	.	TRBJ2-1	TGTGCCAGCAGCTTAGGGGGAGGGGTCTCCTACAATGAGCAGTTCTTC	CASSLGGGVSYNEQFF
.	TRBV19	.	TRBJ2-6	TGTGCCAGTAGTCTCTTAGAGGCCAACGTCCTGACTTTC	CASSLLEANVLTF
.	TRBV2	few	TRBJ1-2	TGTGCCAGCGAGGACAGCACCTCTGTCGTAGGCTACACCTTC	CASEDSTSVVGYTF
.	TRBV9	.	TRBJ2-2	TGTGCCAGCAGCGTACCCGGGGCCGGCACCGGGGAGCTGTTTTTT	CASSVPGAGTGELFF
.	TRBV10-3	.	TRBJ1-1	TGTGCCATCAGTGAGTCGATGAACACTGAAGCTTTCTTT	CAISESMNTEAFF